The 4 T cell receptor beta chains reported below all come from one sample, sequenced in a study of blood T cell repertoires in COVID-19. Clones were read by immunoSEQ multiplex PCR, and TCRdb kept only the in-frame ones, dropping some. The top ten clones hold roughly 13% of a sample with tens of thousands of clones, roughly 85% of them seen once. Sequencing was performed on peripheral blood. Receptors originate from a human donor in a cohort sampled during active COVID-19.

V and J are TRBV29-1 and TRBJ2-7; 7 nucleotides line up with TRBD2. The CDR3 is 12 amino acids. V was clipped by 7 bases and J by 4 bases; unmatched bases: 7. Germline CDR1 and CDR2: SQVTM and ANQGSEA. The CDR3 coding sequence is TGCAGCGCCGGGACCGGGGGGTACGAGCAGTACTTC. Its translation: CSAGTGGYEQYF.

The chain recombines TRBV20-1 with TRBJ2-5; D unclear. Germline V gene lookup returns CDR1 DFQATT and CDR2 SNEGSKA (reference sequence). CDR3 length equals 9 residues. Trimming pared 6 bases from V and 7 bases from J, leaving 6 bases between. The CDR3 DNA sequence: TGCAGTGCAGGCGGGACCCAGTACTTC. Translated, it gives CSAGGTQYF.

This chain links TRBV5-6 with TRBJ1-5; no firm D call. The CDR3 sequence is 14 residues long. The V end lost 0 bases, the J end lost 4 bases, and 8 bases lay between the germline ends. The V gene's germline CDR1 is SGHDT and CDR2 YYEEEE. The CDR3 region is CASSLVSTNQPQHF. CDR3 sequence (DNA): TGTGCCAGCAGCTTGGTGTCGACAAATCAGCCCCAGCATTTT.

CDR3: CATSRGGRGLADTQYF. CDR3 sequence (DNA): TGTGCCACCAGCAGAGGGGGCAGGGGGCTAGCAGATACGCAGTATTTT. V usage is TRBV15 and J usage is TRBJ2-3; the match to TRBD1 covers 8 bases. CDR1 is LNHNV and CDR2 is YYDKDF in the germline V gene (reference sequence). The V and J ends lost 1 base and 4 bases, in that order; junction bases with no gene match: 7. CDR3 length: 16 residues. Looking up the rest from reference TRBV15 and TRBJ2-3 gives the full variable domain: DAMVIQNPRYQVTQFGKPVTLSCSQTLNHNVMYWYQQKSSQAPKLLFHYYDKDFNNEADTPDNFQSRRPNTSFCFLDIRSPGLGDTAMYLCATSRGGRGLADTQYFGPGTRLTVL.